This T cell receptor beta chain was observed in a study of T cells in Graves' hyperthyroidism and ophthalmopathy. V lost 4 bases, J lost 6 bases, and 13 bases lay in between. Germline V CDR1 and CDR2: SGDLS, YYNGEE. CDR3 length equals 13 residues. This clonotype has a count of ten or more. Amplification yielded TCR beta CDR3 regions, with RNA transcripts as the source. The TCR CDR3 first-round RT-PCR relied on the HTBI primer set. TCRdb reprocessed the multiplex PCR reads via MiXCR and lists one record per CDR3 protein. Among about 510,000 distinct CDR3 sequences listed, 13% to 15% were seen once. The chain has TRBV9 and TRBJ1-2, with a weak D call TRBD1 (5 bases). The sequence came from a woman in her 40s with Graves' hyperthyroidism. Source material: blood. CDR3 sequence: CASSSPGKDGYTF. The CDR3 coding sequence is TGTGCCAGCAGCTCCCCAGGGAAAGATGGCTACACCTTC.